This T cell receptor (beta chain) was sequenced in a study of shared clonotypes between healthy human individuals. Study outcomes and limitations: Owing to a small donor count, the genetic and exposure-history diversity represented was limited.

Samples underwent the assay at deep level. Repertoires were generated with immunoSEQ multiplex PCR, while TCRdb's copy carries only in-frame clones and drops some. Among about 490,000 clones, roughly 85% were seen once, and the ten largest hold about 12%. V was pared by 1 base and J by 0 bases, with 3 bases of the junction left unmatched. This CDR3 region has 15 residues. The germline V gene encodes CDR1 SGHVS and CDR2 FNYEAQ. As concerns this clone: The target antigen is unknown. Other DNA sequences in the same sample also yield this CDR3.

The clonotype comes from a woman between 40 and 50 years old in good health. Some clones in this sample may be carry-over from other donors' samples. The chain has TRBV7-6 and TRBJ2-7; TRBD2 aligns across 7 bases. Sequencing used PBMCs. The CDR3, as DNA: TGTGCCAGCAGCTTAGGCGGGAGTGGCTCCTACGAGCAGTACTTC. Translation gives CASSLGGSGSYEQYF.